The 19 T cell receptor beta chains in this list originate from one sample, sequenced in a study of T-cell memory formation after mild COVID-19. From the 5' RACE reads, TCRdb called clonotypes with MiXCR, one entry per CDR3 protein. This sample has more than 250,000 distinct CDR3 sequences, with approximately 16% found just once. Sequenced: PBMCs or a T cell subset sorted from them (not recorded which). The receptors shown here come from a young man who had mild COVID-19 (a few samples of this study predate the infection). Cell type and time point are not known.

This chain uses TRBV5-1 with TRBJ2-2; D is uncertain. CDR1 is SGHRS, CDR2 YFSETQ, per germline. The ends were cut back, 0 bases at V and 8 bases at J, with 5 bases in the middle. This CDR3 contains 12 residues. The CDR3 bases are TGCGCCAGCAGCTTGGAGGGAGGGGAGCTGTTTTTT. The encoded protein is CASSLEGGELFF.

This clonotype was observed at least ten times. The chain combines TRBV6-5 with TRBJ2-5; a possible D gene is TRBD1 (6 bases). CDR1 is MNHEY, CDR2 SVGAGI, per germline. The V gene lost 7 bases and the J gene lost 4 bases, with 7 bases spanning the gap. CDR3 size: 11 residues. The chain's CDR3 is CASIGGETQYF. DNA of the CDR3: TGTGCCAGCATAGGGGGAGAGACCCAGTACTTC.

The chain has TRBV5-1 and TRBJ1-1; the D gene is possibly TRBD1 (5 bases). Germline V gene sequence: CDR1 SGHRS, CDR2 YFSETQ. Trimming removed 2 bases from V and 4 bases from J, with 12 bases in between. CDR3 length equals 14 residues. The DNA of the CDR3 is TGCGCCAGCAGCTTCAGAGGGACGGGCACTGAAGCTTTCTTT. This sequence encodes CASSFRGTGTEAFF.

The chain carries TRBV20-1 and TRBJ1-5; D is unresolved. Germline loops: CDR1 DFQATT, CDR2 SNEGSKA (reference sequence). This CDR3 has 14 amino acids. Trimming removed 1 base from V and 6 bases from J, with 13 bases in between. The CDR3 reads CSARGAGPGQPQHF. CDR3 DNA sequence: TGCAGTGCTAGAGGCGCGGGTCCAGGTCAGCCCCAGCATTTT.

V and J are TRBV7-9 and TRBJ2-3; D perhaps matches TRBD2 (5 bases). V lost 5 bases, J lost 3 bases, and 21 bases lay in between. CDR1 and CDR2 from the germline V gene are SEHNR and FQNEAQ (reference sequence). This CDR3 is built from 17 residues. The DNA for the CDR3 is TGTGCCAGCAGCCCCAGTCGGGGTGGCCCCCGGACAGATACGCAGTATTTT. The encoded protein is CASSPSRGGPRTDTQYF.

The chain combines TRBV9 with TRBJ2-5, with TRBD2 identical over 12 bases. J lost 4 bases, V lost 2 bases, and 3 bases had no gene match. Germline V gene data show CDR1 as SGDLS and CDR2 as YYNGEE. CDR3 size: 15 residues. The CDR3 region is CASSVLAGGPETQYF. The CDR3 DNA reads as TGTGCCAGCAGCGTTCTAGCGGGGGGGCCAGAGACCCAGTACTTC.

This clonotype appeared a few times. This rearrangement joins TRBV5-6 to TRBJ1-1; TRBD1 might be the D (5 bases). Germline V lookup: CDR1 SGHDT, CDR2 YYEEEE. V lost 4 bases, J lost 1 base, and 11 bases lay in between. The CDR3 loop spans 14 amino acids. The CDR3 protein is CASSGGLRNTEAFF. The CDR3 bases are TGTGCCAGCAGCGGGGGACTGCGGAACACTGAAGCTTTCTTT.

The chain employs TRBV10-3 and TRBJ2-3; 8 nucleotides align to TRBD2. The CDR3 is 15 amino acids. After removal of 2 bases from V and 4 bases from J, the junction contained 5 bases not matched to a gene. Germline lookup yields CDR1 ENHRY and CDR2 SYGVKD. The CDR3 loop is CAISEPGGLADTQYF. The DNA for the CDR3 is TGTGCCATCAGTGAGCCGGGGGGGCTCGCAGATACGCAGTATTTT.

V is TRBV7-2 and J is TRBJ1-5; 9 bases agree with TRBD1. The CDR3 sequence is 14 residues long. J was trimmed by 6 bases and V by 5 bases; bases with no gene match: 5. Looked up from germline, CDR1 is SGHTA and CDR2 is FQGNSA. In nucleotides, the CDR3 is TGTGCCAGCAGCCTGGGACAGGGCCCTCAGCCCCAGCATTTT. Residues: CASSLGQGPQPQHF.

V usage is TRBV6-2 or TRBV6-3 and J usage is TRBJ2-7; 7 bases agree with TRBD2. The CDR3 sequence is 14 residues long. The V gene end was trimmed by 6 bases and the J gene end by 0 bases; junction bases not matched to a gene: 5. CDR1 and CDR2 from the germline V gene are MNHEY and SVGEGT. The CDR3 reads CASRAAGRSYEQYV. The CDR3, as DNA: TGTGCCAGCAGGGCAGCGGGGCGCTCCTACGAGCAGTACGTC.

The chain links TRBV5-1 to TRBJ2-7; TRBD2 agrees at 12 bases. Germline trimming cut 4 bases from V and 4 bases from J; bases unmatched to any gene: 12. The CDR3 covers 17 residues. Germline values: CDR1 SGHRS, CDR2 YFSETQ. The CDR3 region has the DNA TGCGCCAGCAGCGCCACGGCTAGCGGGGGGGCGTTTTACGAGCAGTACTTC. Its protein is CASSATASGGAFYEQYF.

V is TRBV5-4 and J is TRBJ2-3; 10 bases are shared with TRBD1. This CDR3 contains 16 residues. V trimming: 4 bases; J trimming: 4 bases; junction bases outside the gene matches: 9. Germline lookup yields CDR1 SGHNT and CDR2 YYREEE (reference sequence). Here the CDR3 reads CASSPSRTGGADTQYF. The CDR3 DNA reads TGTGCCAGCAGCCCCTCTAGGACAGGGGGGGCAGATACGCAGTATTTT.

The chain joins TRBV4-1 to TRBJ2-1, with D perhaps matching TRBD2 (6 bases). The CDR3 spans 15 residues. V lost 6 bases and J lost 4, with 16 bases in between. Germline CDR1 and CDR2: MGHRA and YSYEKL. In DNA form, the CDR3 reads TGCGCCAGCAGGAGGGCGGGGAATTCGTACAATGAGCAGTTCTTC. Encoded protein: CASRRAGNSYNEQFF.

This clonotype occurred a few times. The chain has TRBV4-3 and TRBJ1-1; TRBD1 is a possible D gene (5 bases). Germline V gene sequence: CDR1 LGHNA, CDR2 YSLEER. The CDR3 contains 16 residues. The germline V and J ends were trimmed by 0 bases and 5 bases, with 16 bases remaining between them. The CDR3 reads CASSQDPDRRTTEAFF. The CDR3 DNA reads TGCGCCAGCAGCCAAGACCCGGATAGGAGGACAACTGAAGCTTTCTTT.

This clonotype has just a few counts. The CDR3 is CASSLNPDTQYF. The CDR3 DNA follows: TGCGCCAGCAGCTTGAACCCAGATACGCAGTATTTT. V gene TRBV5-1 combines with J gene TRBJ2-3; D remains unclear. Germline V CDR1 and CDR2: SGHRS, YFSETQ. The CDR3 covers 12 residues. The V gene lost 1 base and the J gene lost 4 bases, with 4 bases spanning the gap.

This chain connects TRBV6-2 or TRBV6-3 to TRBJ2-7; D perhaps matches TRBD2 (5 bases). Germline V gene sequence: CDR1 MNHEY, CDR2 SVGEGT. The V and J ends lost 6 bases and 6 bases respectively, with 21 bases between them. The CDR3 loop spans 15 amino acids. In DNA form, the CDR3 reads TGTGCCAGCAGATCCCCCCCCCGGGGTGTAGGCGAGCAGTACGTC. Translation: CASRSPPRGVGEQYV.

The J gene is TRBJ1-4, the V gene TRBV7-2; unclear D gene. The V end was cut by 5 bases, the J end by 4 bases, with 5 bases between. The CDR3 extends over 12 amino acids. The germline V gene encodes CDR1 SGHTA and CDR2 FQGNSA. CDR3 in amino acids: CASSRINEKLFF. The CDR3 DNA reads TGTGCCAGCAGCCGGATTAATGAAAAACTGTTTTTT.

This clonotype has a count of ten or more. The J gene is TRBJ2-2, the V gene TRBV6-4; 8 positions agree with TRBD2. This CDR3 is 14 amino acids long. Trimming cost V 0 bases and J 6 bases; bases outside gene matches: 0. Germline V gene lookup returns CDR1 MRHNA and CDR2 SNTAGT. The CDR3 is CASSDSTSAGELFF. CDR3 DNA: TGTGCCAGCAGTGACTCGACTAGCGCCGGGGAGCTGTTTTTT.

There are many counts of this clonotype. This chain connects TRBV5-1 to TRBJ2-3; TRBD1 or TRBD2 may be the D gene (5 bases each). The CDR3 loop spans 15 amino acids. V gave up 4 bases and J gave up 2 bases, with 14 bases separating them. Germline-derived CDR1 and CDR2 are SGHRS and YFSETQ. The CDR3 coding sequence is TGCGCCAGCAGCCCATACTCGGGGCACACAGATACGCAGTATTTT. It translates to CASSPYSGHTDTQYF.